The clone carrying this T cell receptor (beta chain) was seen ten or more times. The entry originates in a study of blood T cells in healthy people across ages. Primed by a sample-barcoded 5' primer and a J-beta primer mix, a second PCR proceeded for about 7 to 12 cycles. TCRdb passed the 5' RACE reads through MiXCR, listing each CDR3 protein once. In the table there are 1 million or so distinct CDR3 sequences, approximately 25% of which are singletons. The length of the CDR3 is 16 residues. V shed 0 bases, J shed 1 base, and the junction held 4 bases outside the gene matches. Germline V lookup: CDR1 SEHNR, CDR2 FQNEAQ (reference sequence). These data are also associated with another study on T cells of mothers and their children.

Sequenced sample: blood. The clonotype originates from a girl aged 2-10 years in good health. The rearrangement uses TRBV7-9 and TRBJ2-7, with 9 bases aligning to TRBD1. This CDR3 is CASSLAPGQGSYEQYF. CDR3 sequence (DNA): TGTGCCAGCAGCTTAGCTCCCGGACAGGGGTCCTACGAGCAGTACTTC.